A selection of T cell receptor beta chains follows, all from one sample in a study of blood T cells in healthy people across ages. TCRdb fed the 5' RACE reads into MiXCR, producing one record per CDR3 protein. The sample includes hundreds of thousands of distinct CDR3 sequences, more than 45% seen only once; the top ten take roughly 13%. What was sequenced was blood. The receptors originated from a woman over 75 in good health. Both conserved end residues are part of each CDR3. The D gene is left open where the match is weak. Clone size is shown for a subset of rows, as once, few, many or a class of expanded clone.

cdr3_length j_call d_call clone_size v_call cdr3_aa cdr3_nt
16 TRBJ2-1 TRBD2 few TRBV5-1 CASSSMTSGSYNEQFF TGCGCCAGCAGCTCCATGACTAGCGGGTCCTACAATGAGCAGTTCTTC
17 TRBJ2-6 NA NA TRBV6-5 CASTYLGAFSGANVLTF TGTGCCAGCACCTACTTAGGGGCGTTCTCTGGGGCCAACGTCCTGACTTTC
13 TRBJ2-1 NA NA TRBV15 CATSTGTYNEQFF TGTGCCACCAGCACGGGGACCTATAATGAGCAGTTCTTC
17 TRBJ2-5 NA few TRBV4-2 CASSQANGAEWDNEQYF TGTGCCAGCAGCCAAGCAAACGGGGCCGAGTGGGACAATGAGCAGTACTTC
12 TRBJ2-2 NA NA TRBV28 CASSLVGGELFF TGTGCCAGCAGTTTAGTGGGCGGGGAGCTGTTTTTT
16 TRBJ2-5 NA once TRBV10-3 CAIKGRERESYYEQYF TGTGCCATCAAGGGTAGGGAGCGCGAGTCCTATTATGAGCAGTACTTC
15 TRBJ1-4 NA NA TRBV7-9 CASSLRQGTNEKLFF TGTGCCAGCAGCTTAAGGCAGGGTACTAATGAAAAACTGTTTTTT
13 TRBJ1-5 NA NA TRBV7-9 CASTNLGGQPQHF TGTGCCAGCACCAACCTCGGGGGTCAGCCCCAGCATTTT
14 TRBJ1-1 NA NA TRBV5-1 CASSGGPSNTEAFF TGCGCCAGCAGCGGGGGACCCTCGAACACTGAAGCTTTCTTT
11 TRBJ2-1 NA few TRBV28 CASSLTLEQFF TGTGCCAGCAGTTTAACCCTTGAGCAGTTCTTC
14 TRBJ1-6 NA many TRBV12-3/TRBV12-4 CASKRGTANSPLHF TGTGCCAGCAAACGGGGGACGGCGAATTCACCCCTCCACTTT
15 TRBJ1-2 TRBD1 once TRBV3-1 CASRPTSRGNYGYTF TGTGCCAGCCGCCCGACAAGCAGGGGGAACTATGGCTACACCTTC
16 TRBJ2-7 TRBD2 many TRBV4-2 CASSQSSGTSFYEQYF TGTGCCAGCAGCCAATCATCCGGGACTAGCTTCTACGAGCAGTACTTC
15 TRBJ2-1 TRBD2 NA TRBV29-1 CSVERAGGSYNEQFF TGCAGCGTTGAGAGGGCGGGAGGCTCCTACAATGAGCAGTTCTTC
15 TRBJ2-7 NA NA TRBV27 CVSSPSPGPPGEQYF TGTGTCAGCAGTCCCAGTCCGGGACCCCCGGGCGAGCAGTACTTC
13 TRBJ2-5 TRBD1 NA TRBV12-3/TRBV12-4 CASKKQGYETQYF TGTGCCAGCAAGAAACAGGGGTACGAGACCCAGTACTTC
14 TRBJ2-5 NA NA TRBV3-1 CASSQASVQETQYF TGTGCCAGCAGCCAAGCCTCGGTCCAAGAGACCCAGTACTTC
13 TRBJ2-2 NA few TRBV6-1 CASSVMATGELFF TGTGCCAGCAGTGTGATGGCCACCGGGGAGCTGTTTTTT
17 TRBJ2-1 TRBD2 NA TRBV5-1 CASSLGPSGSLYNEQFF TGCGCCAGCAGCTTGGGGCCTAGCGGGAGTCTCTACAATGAGCAGTTCTTC
16 TRBJ2-2 TRBD2 NA TRBV20-1 CSARDPSGADTGELFF TGCAGTGCTAGGGACCCTAGCGGGGCAGACACCGGGGAGCTGTTTTTT
14 TRBJ1-4 NA NA TRBV10-3 CAISDGTTNEKLFF TGTGCCATCAGCGACGGAACAACTAATGAAAAACTGTTTTTT
15 TRBJ2-5 NA NA TRBV12-3/TRBV12-4 CASSPTGLPQETQYF TGTGCCAGCAGTCCCACAGGGTTACCTCAAGAGACCCAGTACTTC
14 TRBJ2-5 NA NA TRBV12-3/TRBV12-4 CASSYPGDQETQYF TGTGCCAGCAGTTACCCTGGTGATCAAGAGACCCAGTACTTC
14 TRBJ1-2 NA many TRBV5-1 CASRFGGQGDGYTF TGCGCCAGCAGATTTGGCGGCCAAGGGGATGGCTACACCTTC
15 TRBJ2-7 TRBD1 NA TRBV12-3/TRBV12-4 CASSLKGTGIYEQYF TGTGCCAGCAGTTTAAAAGGGACAGGGATATACGAGCAGTACTTC
14 TRBJ1-2 TRBD1 NA TRBV13 CASSFGTDLKGYTF TGTGCCAGCAGCTTTGGGACAGATCTGAAGGGCTACACCTTC
15 TRBJ2-1 TRBD2 many TRBV3-1 CASTPLAGGPHEQFF TGTGCCAGCACCCCACTAGCGGGGGGCCCACATGAGCAGTTCTTC
21 TRBJ2-6 NA many TRBV20-1 CSARATHRGGFMGISTNVLTF TGCAGTGCTAGGGCTACCCACAGGGGGGGATTTATGGGGATCTCGACCAACGTCCTGACTTTC
11 TRBJ2-4 NA once TRBV5-1 CASSSENIQYF TGCGCCAGCAGCTCAGAAAACATTCAGTACTTC
14 TRBJ2-5 NA NA TRBV29-1 CSVGINRGQEAQYF TGCAGCGTTGGGATAAACCGGGGCCAAGAGGCCCAGTACTTC
15 TRBJ1-4 NA NA TRBV20-1 CSVSPTRGQLEKLFF TGCAGTGTATCCCCGACCCGAGGACAGCTTGAAAAACTGTTTTTT
13 TRBJ2-7 TRBD1 many TRBV10-2 CASSDTGAYEQYF TGCGCCAGCAGTGATACAGGGGCCTACGAGCAGTACTTC
15 TRBJ2-3 TRBD2 NA TRBV10-3 CAITPAGRGTDTQYF TGTGCCATCACTCCAGCGGGGAGGGGTACAGATACGCAGTATTTT
15 TRBJ2-2 NA NA TRBV20-1 CSARRPPQNTGELFF TGCAGTGCTAGGCGGCCCCCCCAGAACACCGGGGAGCTGTTTTTT
14 TRBJ2-2 NA many TRBV7-2 CASSTRPQAGELFF TGTGCCAGCAGCACCAGACCGCAGGCCGGGGAGCTGTTTTTT
15 TRBJ2-3 NA NA TRBV5-1 CASSLDGRVLDTQYF TGCGCCAGCAGCTTGGACGGGAGAGTATTAGATACGCAGTATTTT
15 TRBJ1-1 TRBD1 NA TRBV28 CASVTGTDGNTEAFF TGTGCCAGTGTAACCGGGACAGACGGGAACACTGAAGCTTTCTTT
13 TRBJ2-2 NA NA TRBV15 CATTRQVTGELFF TGTGCCACCACTAGACAGGTCACCGGGGAGCTGTTTTTT
12 TRBJ2-7 NA NA TRBV7-2 CASRGVSAEQYF TGTGCCAGCAGGGGAGTCTCCGCCGAGCAGTACTTC
14 TRBJ2-7 TRBD1 many TRBV20-1 CSARKGQGYYEQYF TGCAGTGCTAGAAAGGGACAGGGCTACTACGAGCAGTACTTC
14 TRBJ2-7 NA few TRBV10-3 CAISERVGSYEQYF TGTGCCATCAGTGAACGGGTTGGGTCCTACGAGCAGTACTTC
8 TRBJ2-7 NA NA TRBV5-1 CPQHEQYF TGCCCCCAGCACGAGCAGTACTTC
10 TRBJ1-1 NA few TRBV10-3 CAISGGGAFF TGTGCCATCAGCGGGGGGGGAGCTTTCTTT
16 TRBJ2-3 NA once TRBV20-1 CSATHLQRASTDTQYF TGCAGTGCGACTCATCTCCAGCGGGCGAGCACAGATACGCAGTATTTT
14 TRBJ2-1 TRBD1 NA TRBV20-1 CSARDGTDHNEQFF TGCAGTGCTAGAGATGGGACAGACCACAATGAGCAGTTCTTC
14 TRBJ2-3 NA many TRBV28 CASSFTSTPDTQYF TGTGCCAGCAGTTTTACTAGCACCCCAGATACGCAGTATTTT
14 TRBJ2-7 NA few TRBV6-2/TRBV6-3 CASSYLDYSYEQYF TGTGCCAGCAGTTACCTGGACTACTCCTACGAGCAGTACTTC
14 TRBJ1-2 TRBD1 NA TRBV6-6 CAGGTGGRFYGHTF TGTGCCGGCGGGACAGGGGGCCGATTCTATGGCCACACCTTT
18 TRBJ2-5 TRBD2 NA TRBV14 CASSPQILARLLQETQYF TGTGCCAGCAGCCCACAAATACTAGCGAGGTTACTCCAAGAGACCCAGTACTTC